What follows are 26 T cell receptor beta chains derived from one specimen sequenced in a study of blood T cell repertoires in COVID-19 (TCRdb year 2020). Library creation used the immunoSEQ multiplex PCR assay. TCRdb limited this immuneACCESS table to in-frame rearrangements with V and J called. A share of clones is missing; checked studies link under half to unresolved V genes, and the rest is unexplained. This sample has fewer than 120,000 clones in its table, and about 70% of those were observed once. Around 7.3% of the sample rests with the top ten. The sequencing input was peripheral blood. The receptors stem from a woman in her fifties or sixties with acute or convalescent COVID-19.

The chain couples TRBV24-1 to TRBJ1-2; 7 bases match TRBD1. The CDR3 is made up of 15 amino acids. Trimming removed 3 bases from V and 4 bases from J; junction bases left unmatched: 7. From germline, CDR1 is KGHDR and CDR2 SFDVKD. As DNA, the CDR3 is TGTGCCACCAGTGATCGACAGGGAGGTAGCTATGGCTACACCTTC. Translated, it gives CATSDRQGGSYGYTF.

V usage is TRBV12-3 or TRBV12-4 and J usage is TRBJ1-1; 7 bases match TRBD1. V shed 6 bases, J shed 11 bases, and the junction held 9 bases outside the gene matches. CDR3 size: 12 residues. This chain's CDR3 is CASSLPTGVAFF. The CDR3 bases are TGTGCCAGCAGCCTACCCACAGGGGTTGCTTTCTTT.

This clone was picked up a small number of times. The rearrangement links TRBV24-1 to TRBJ1-2; 8 bases align to TRBD1. CDR1 is KGHDR, CDR2 SFDVKD, per germline. There are 13 residues in the CDR3. V dropped 5 bases and J dropped 6; count of bases not matched to a gene: 4. CDR3 sequence (DNA): TGTGCCACCAGTGTTGAGACAGGGGATGGCTACACCTTC. This encodes CATSVETGDGYTF.

The rearrangement joins TRBV9 to TRBJ1-1, with 9 bases matching TRBD1. From germline, CDR1 is SGDLS and CDR2 YYNGEE. J lost 7 bases, V lost 3 bases, and 10 bases had no gene match. CDR3 size: 15 residues. CDR3 bases: TGTGCCAGCAGCGGGGTGGGACAGGGAAGTGGTGAAGCTTTCTTT. Its translation is CASSGVGQGSGEAFF.

The chain links TRBV6-2 or TRBV6-3 to TRBJ1-1, with 7 nucleotides matching TRBD1. Losses at the gene ends were 5 bases for V and 10 bases for J; bases not matched to a gene: 7. The CDR3 is 12 residues long. CDR1 is MNHEY and CDR2 is SVGEGT in the germline V gene. The CDR3 sequence is CASSQGGKRAFF. In DNA form, the CDR3 reads TGTGCCAGCAGTCAGGGGGGAAAGCGAGCTTTCTTT.

The chain is built from TRBV20-1 and TRBJ2-1; D might be TRBD2 (5 bases). Germline CDR1 DFQATT, CDR2 SNEGSKA (reference sequence). The V end lost 4 bases, the J end lost 12 bases, and 13 bases lay between the germline ends. This CDR3 is 11 amino acids long. The DNA for the CDR3 is TGCAGTGCTACTGGAATTGGAGGGCAGTTCTTC. Translation gives CSATGIGGQFF.

This clone was observed a few times. V usage is TRBV7-3 and J usage is TRBJ2-1; 10 bases are shared with TRBD1. The CDR3 contains 14 residues. Trimming removed 5 bases from V and 5 bases from J; junction bases left unmatched: 3. Germline-derived CDR1 and CDR2 are SGHTA and FQGTGA. CDR3 loop: CASSRDRGDNEQFF. The CDR3 region has the DNA TGTGCCAGCAGCCGGGACAGGGGAGACAATGAGCAGTTCTTC.

The rearrangement joins TRBV25-1 to TRBJ2-7; 15 nucleotides agree with TRBD2. Unmatched junction bases numbered 9, after V lost 7 bases and J lost 2 bases. This CDR3 comprises 17 residues. CDR1 and CDR2 from the germline V gene are MGHDK and SYGVNS. This chain's CDR3 is CASTGTSGGSPTYEQYF. Written as DNA, the CDR3 is TGTGCCAGCACCGGGACTAGCGGGGGGTCCCCTACCTACGAGCAGTACTTC.

V and J are TRBV28 and TRBJ2-7; perhaps TRBD2 as D (6 bases). Per germline, CDR1 MDHEN and CDR2 SYDVKM. This CDR3 contains 14 residues. The V and J ends lost 3 bases and 7 bases respectively, with 16 bases between them. Here the CDR3 DNA reads TGTGCCAGCAGTTTTCTTCGACGGAGGGGAGAGCAGTACTTC. This codes for CASSFLRRRGEQYF.

This CDR3 reads CASRSGVSNQPQHF. The CDR3, as DNA: TGTGCCAGCAGGTCGGGGGTTAGCAATCAGCCCCAGCATTTT. The chain carries TRBV27 and TRBJ1-5; D is perhaps TRBD1 (5 bases). CDR3 length: 14 residues. The germline CDR1 and CDR2 sequences are MNHEY and SMNVEV (reference sequence). The V and J ends lost 6 bases and 0 bases respectively, with 9 bases between them.

The genes are TRBV11-2 and TRBJ2-1; 9 bases fit TRBD1. The J segment lost 6 bases and the V segment lost 4 bases, leaving 10 bases of the junction unmatched. The CDR3 spans 16 residues. Germline V CDR1 and CDR2: SGHAT, FQNNGV. CDR3 nucleotides: TGTGCCAGCAGCTCCCGACTCGGGACAGGGAGCAATGAGCAGTTCTTC. Translating gives CASSSRLGTGSNEQFF.

The CDR3 bases are TGTGCCAGCAGCCTTACAGGGGAAGAAAAACTGTTTTTT. Its protein is CASSLTGEEKLFF. V and J are TRBV5-5 and TRBJ1-4, with 7 positions matching TRBD1. Germline CDR1 is SGHKS and CDR2 is YYEKEE (reference sequence). The CDR3 is 13 residues long. Trimming removed 4 bases from V and 8 bases from J; junction bases left unmatched: 5.

The V gene is TRBV24-1, the J gene TRBJ2-1, with 8 bases lining up with TRBD1. CDR1 KGHDR and CDR2 SFDVKD come from the germline V gene. V lost 10 bases and J lost 2; bases outside the gene matches: 9. There are 15 residues in the CDR3. CDR3 in amino acids: CATSSGGGPYNEQFF. CDR3 nucleotides: TGTGCCACGAGTTCAGGGGGCGGACCCTACAATGAGCAGTTCTTC.

The chain recombines TRBV14 with TRBJ1-1, with a weak D call TRBD1 (5 bases). Trimming pared 3 bases from V and 6 bases from J, leaving 14 bases between. The CDR3 is 14 residues long. Looked up from germline, CDR1 is SGHDN and CDR2 is FVKESK. CDR3: CASSHESKGSEAFF. The CDR3 DNA reads as TGTGCCAGCAGCCATGAATCGAAGGGGTCTGAAGCTTTCTTT.

In the case of this clone: Given a much more abundant clone one base away, this may be a read error. This same CDR3 is encoded by further DNA sequences in the sample. The V gene is TRBV5-4, the J gene TRBJ2-7; D unresolved. The CDR3 runs 14 residues. CDR1 and CDR2 (germline): SGHNT, YYREEE (reference sequence). The chain's CDR3 is CASSLDPGLYEQYF. In nucleotides, the CDR3 is TGTGCCAGTAGCTTGGATCCTGGGCTCTACGAGCAGTACTTC.

Worth noting for this clone: The identical CDR3 is also encoded by other nucleotide sequences in the sample. This CDR3 reads CARRGGRGRGNQPQHF. The CDR3 coding sequence is TGCGCCCGCCGGGGGGGGAGGGGTAGGGGAAATCAGCCCCAGCATTTT. The chain combines TRBV10-1 with TRBJ1-5; TRBD1 is a possible D gene (5 bases). The V and J ends lost 11 bases and 4 bases respectively, with 24 bases between them. From germline, CDR1 is WNHNN and CDR2 SYGVQD (reference sequence). The CDR3 length is 16 residues.

This clone was counted a single time. The rearrangement links TRBV6-6 to TRBJ1-5; 8 bases agree with TRBD1. Trimming at V came to 5 bases and at J to 6 bases, leaving 9 bases not matched to a gene. This CDR3 comprises 15 residues. The germline CDR1 and CDR2 sequences are MNHNY and SVGAGI (reference sequence). CDR3 in amino acids: CASSPSSGGGQPQHF. CDR3 in DNA: TGTGCCAGCAGTCCTTCGTCAGGGGGCGGTCAGCCCCAGCATTTT.

The V gene is TRBV7-8, the J gene TRBJ2-7; TRBD2 matches at 14 bases. Trimming cost V 2 bases and J 6 bases; bases outside gene matches: 3. The CDR3 runs to 15 residues. Germline lookup yields CDR1 SGHVS and CDR2 FQNEAQ. DNA for the CDR3: TGTGCCAGCAGCTTACCAGGGACTAGCGGGGGCGAGCAGTACTTC. It is translated as CASSLPGTSGGEQYF.

This chain joins TRBV5-5 and TRBJ2-3; the match to TRBD2 covers 15 bases. This CDR3 is 17 amino acids long. Germline CDR1 SGHKS, CDR2 YYEKEE (reference sequence). The junction had 5 bases not matched to a gene; V was cut back by 2 bases and J by 4 bases. Here the CDR3 DNA reads TGTGCCAGCAGCTTAGGACTAGCGGGGGGGCGCGCAGATACGCAGTATTTT. Translating it yields CASSLGLAGGRADTQYF.

Turning to this clone: A much larger clone lies a single base off, so this may be a read error. The chain couples TRBV3-1 (or the pseudogene TRBV3-2) to TRBJ1-1; D gene ambiguous. Trimming stripped 1 base from V and 4 bases from J, with 4 bases between. The CDR3 length is 12 residues. Germline V CDR1 and CDR2: LGHDT, YNNKEL (reference sequence). CDR3 loop: CASSQVGTEAFF. DNA of the CDR3: TGTGCCAGCAGCCAAGTCGGCACTGAAGCTTTCTTT.

Only a few counts were recorded for this clone. The chain has TRBV7-9 and TRBJ1-2, with D perhaps TRBD1 (5 bases). Germline V gives CDR1 SEHNR, CDR2 FQNEAQ (reference sequence). The CDR3 length is 14 residues. Trimming removed 4 bases at V and 5 bases at J, with 14 bases between. CDR3 bases: TGTGCCAGCAGCTCGGACCAGGGTCAGTATGGCTACACCTTC. Protein sequence: CASSSDQGQYGYTF.

The gene calls are TRBV7-2 and TRBJ2-7; TRBD1 matches at 9 bases. V gave up 5 bases and J gave up 2 bases; unmatched junction bases: 1. The CDR3 is made up of 13 amino acids. Germline values: CDR1 SGHTA, CDR2 FQGNSA. The CDR3 sequence is CASSRDRAYEQYF. Here the CDR3 DNA reads TGTGCCAGCAGCCGGGACAGGGCCTACGAGCAGTACTTC. The variable domain in full, completed from reference TRBV7-2 and TRBJ2-7, reads GAGVSQSPSNKVTEKGKDVELRCDPISGHTALYWYRQSLGQGLEFLIYFQGNSAPDKSGLPSDRFSAERTGGSVSTLTIQRTQQEDSAVYLCASSRDRAYEQYFGPGTRLTVT.

The chain combines TRBV7-6 with TRBJ1-1; D gene ambiguous. The V gene lost 0 bases and the J gene lost 8 bases, with 10 bases spanning the gap. Germline V gene sequence: CDR1 SGHVS, CDR2 FNYEAQ. The CDR3 loop spans 13 amino acids. Here the CDR3 reads CASSLALGGEAFF. The DNA of the CDR3 is TGTGCCAGCAGCTTAGCCCTGGGCGGGGAAGCTTTCTTT.

V usage is TRBV4-3 and J usage is TRBJ2-7; D is possibly TRBD1 (6 bases). There are 16 residues in the CDR3. Trimming removed 2 bases from V and 2 bases from J, with 16 bases in between. CDR1 is LGHNA, CDR2 YSLEER, per germline. In DNA form, the CDR3 reads TGCGCCAGCAGCCAAACAGCAGGGGTAAGCCCCTACGAGCAGTACTTC. It codes for CASSQTAGVSPYEQYF.

The chain joins TRBV27 to TRBJ1-3, with 10 bases fitting TRBD1. The CDR3 is 14 amino acids. The germline V gene encodes CDR1 MNHEY and CDR2 SMNVEV (reference sequence). The V and J ends lost 6 bases and 6 bases, in that order; junction bases with no gene match: 5. CDR3 in amino acids: CASRAGTGVNTIYF. CDR3 in DNA: TGTGCCAGCAGAGCCGGGACAGGGGTAAACACCATATATTTT.

The chain links TRBV19 to TRBJ1-6, with no clear D. The CDR3 has 16 residues. Germline loops: CDR1 LNHDA, CDR2 SQIVND (reference sequence). V lost 7 bases to trimming and J lost 0 bases, with 13 bases between them. The CDR3 sequence: CASTDFTRSYNSPLHF. The CDR3 DNA sequence: TGTGCCAGTACCGATTTCACACGCTCCTATAATTCACCCCTCCACTTT.